This T cell receptor beta chain was identified during a study of cytotoxic CD8 clonotypes in ibrutinib-treated CLL. Study summary: Across the patients, 10 to 12 were relapsed/refractory, around 16 treatment-naive and roughly 17 IGHV unmutated.

The assay was immunoSEQ multiplex PCR, and TCRdb's table has in-frame clones only and misses some. The profile covers 250,000 to 350,000 clones, with around 77% appearing a single time and roughly 5% taken by the ten largest. CDR1 SGHAT and CDR2 FQNNGV come from the germline V gene. CDR3 length equals 15 residues. The trim removed 4 bases at V and 7 bases at J, leaving 4 bases unmatched. Sample: PBMCs, taken at disease progression, from a patient treated with ibrutinib. The chain joins TRBV11-2 to TRBJ2-2, with 12 bases identical to TRBD2. The receptor comes from a human donor with chronic lymphocytic leukemia. The CDR3 DNA sequence: TGTGCCAGCAGCTCTCGACTAGCGGGGGTCGGGGAGCTGTTTTTT. This codes for CASSSRLAGVGELFF.